The 18 T cell receptor beta chains below were found in one sample sequenced in a study of beta chain features in type 1 diabetes. Study-level results: Moderate but significant shortening of TCRB CDR3s was recorded in all four CD4+ subsets from Type 1 diabetes patients.

Expressed TCRB transcripts were sequenced because the isolated RNA had all been reverse transcribed beforehand. The repertoire was sequenced with immunoSEQ multiplex PCR; TCRdb's copy has only in-frame clones and lacks some. Among roughly 150,000 clones listed, 6.5% to 9.5% were seen once. These TCRs' antigens remain unknown. Sample: central memory CD4+ T cells from blood. These receptors came from a woman in her thirties or forties with type 1 diabetes.

This clone was detected ten times or more. The chain combines TRBV28 with TRBJ1-1, with D maybe TRBD1 (5 bases). Trimming stripped 5 bases from V and 4 bases from J, with 11 bases between. This CDR3 has 13 amino acids. From germline, CDR1 is MDHEN and CDR2 SYDVKM. This chain's CDR3 is CASSQQGATEAFF. DNA of the CDR3: TGTGCCAGCAGTCAACAAGGGGCCACTGAAGCTTTCTTT.

This clone showed up just once. This chain uses TRBV18 with TRBJ2-7; 8 nucleotides align to TRBD1. The germline V gene has CDR1 KGHSH and CDR2 LQKENI. The junction had 5 bases not matched to a gene; V was cut back by 6 bases and J by 4 bases. The CDR3 covers 13 residues. CDR3 loop: CASSPRQGYEQYF. The CDR3 bases are TGTGCCAGCTCGCCCCGACAGGGGTACGAGCAGTACTTC. Looking up the rest from reference TRBV18 and TRBJ2-7 gives the full variable domain: NAGVMQNPRHLVRRRGQEARLRCSPMKGHSHVYWYRQLPEEGLKFMVYLQKENIIDESGMPKERFSAEFPKEGPSILRIQQVVRGDSAAYFCASSPRQGYEQYFGPGTRLTVT.

The CDR3 region is CAWSLGTGGSYEQYF. As DNA, the CDR3 is TGTGCCTGGAGTTTAGGGACAGGGGGCTCCTACGAGCAGTACTTC. The chain uses TRBV30 and TRBJ2-7; TRBD1 matches 11 bases. Germline-derived CDR1 and CDR2 are GTSNPN and SVGIG (reference sequence). The trim removed 2 bases at V and 0 bases at J, leaving 3 bases unmatched. The CDR3 covers 15 residues.

This clone came up a few times. V is TRBV4-2 and J is TRBJ1-2, with D uncertain. CDR3 length: 14 residues. Germline values: CDR1 LGHNA, CDR2 YNFKEQ. With 0 bases removed from V and 4 bases from J, the gap between germline ends came to 9 bases. CDR3 region: CASSQDPGVYGYTF. Here the CDR3 DNA reads TGTGCCAGCAGCCAAGATCCCGGGGTCTATGGCTACACCTTC.

Worth noting for this clone: Other DNA variants within this sample encode the same CDR3. The chain employs TRBV28 and TRBJ2-3; D gene unclear. Trimming cost V 2 bases and J 2 bases, with 8 bases left between them. The CDR3 is made up of 14 amino acids. Looked up from germline, CDR1 is MDHEN and CDR2 is SYDVKM. CDR3: CASSLGHTTDTQYF. The CDR3 DNA sequence: TGTGCCAGCAGTTTAGGGCATACCACAGATACGCAGTATTTT. Complete variable domain (other parts from reference TRBV28 and TRBJ2-3): DVKVTQSSRYLVKRTGEKVFLECVQDMDHENMFWYRQDPGLGLRLIYFSYDVKMKEKGDIPEGYSVSREKKERFSLILESASTNQTSMYLCASSLGHTTDTQYFGPGTRLTVL.

This clone was seen a few times. J is TRBJ2-3 and V is TRBV5-1; D may be TRBD2 (7 bases). V was trimmed by 4 bases and J by 3 bases, leaving 12 bases between them. CDR1 and CDR2 (germline): SGHRS, YFSETQ. The CDR3 contains 14 residues. The CDR3 nucleotides read TGCGCCAGCAGCCGGGGGGACAAAACAGATACGCAGTATTTT. It is translated as CASSRGDKTDTQYF.

J is TRBJ2-7 and V is TRBV6-5; D unclear. The V gene's germline CDR1 is MNHEY and CDR2 SVGAGI. V was clipped by 8 bases and J by 7 bases, with 6 bases between them. The length of the CDR3 is 9 residues. The CDR3 region has the DNA TGTGCCAGCGGCTTGGAGCAGTACTTC. Translating gives CASGLEQYF.

This chain joins TRBV9 and TRBJ1-1; tentatively, D is TRBD1 (5 bases). In germline, CDR1 is SGDLS, CDR2 YYNGEE. CDR3 length: 14 amino acids. V lost 0 bases, J lost 5 bases, and 11 bases lay in between. CDR3 sequence: CASSVEGASTEAFF. In DNA form, the CDR3 reads TGTGCCAGCAGCGTAGAAGGGGCGAGTACTGAAGCTTTCTTT. The entire variable domain, with the rest obtained from reference TRBV9 and TRBJ1-1, is as follows: DSGVTQTPKHLITATGQRVTLRCSPRSGDLSVYWYQQSLDQGLQFLIQYYNGEERAKGNILERFSAQQFPDLHSELNLSSLELGDSALYFCASSVEGASTEAFFGQGTRLTVV.

The genes are TRBV29-1 and TRBJ1-1; TRBD1 might be the D (5 bases). The CDR3 consists of 14 residues. Per germline, CDR1 SQVTM and CDR2 ANQGSEA. The ends were cut back, 7 bases at V and 5 bases at J, with 20 bases in the middle. CDR3 in DNA: TGCAGCGCTGGCCCGGGGGGTAGTTGGACTGAAGCTTTCTTT. Protein: CSAGPGGSWTEAFF. The variable domain in full, completed from reference TRBV29-1 and TRBJ1-1, reads SAVISQKPSRDICQRGTSLTIQCQVDSQVTMMFWYRQQPGQSLTLIATANQGSEATYESGFVIDKFPISRPNLTFSTLTVSNMSPEDSSIYLCSAGPGGSWTEAFFGQGTRLTVV.

The rearrangement uses TRBV5-1 and TRBJ1-1; D gene unclear. This CDR3 is built from 12 residues. V was cut by 4 bases and J by 1 base, with 5 bases left in between. Germline-derived CDR1 and CDR2 are SGHRS and YFSETQ. CDR3: CASSQENTEAFF. CDR3 in DNA: TGCGCCAGCAGCCAGGAGAACACTGAAGCTTTCTTT.

This clone was seen only a few times. The rearrangement joins TRBV28 to TRBJ2-3, with 12 bases identical to TRBD2. CDR3 size: 15 residues. The V and J ends lost 3 bases and 6 bases, in that order; junction bases with no gene match: 4. The V gene's germline CDR1 is MDHEN and CDR2 SYDVKM. The CDR3, as DNA: TGTGCCAGCAGTTTCGGGCTAGCGGGGGGGGATACGCAGTATTTT. Its protein is CASSFGLAGGDTQYF.

This clone was seen a handful of times. The CDR3 sequence: CASSSGQGLKNIQYF. The CDR3 nucleotides are TGCGCCAGCAGCTCCGGGCAGGGACTTAAGAACATTCAGTACTTC. The V gene is TRBV5-1, the J gene TRBJ2-4; D may be TRBD2 (6 bases). With 3 bases removed from V and 7 bases from J, the gap between germline ends came to 17 bases. CDR1 and CDR2 from the germline V gene are SGHRS and YFSETQ. The CDR3 is made up of 15 amino acids.

In this sample, this clone turned up a few times. The genes are TRBV15 and TRBJ1-5; TRBD1 matches 8 bases. This CDR3 has 13 amino acids. The germline V gene has CDR1 LNHNV and CDR2 YYDKDF (reference sequence). With V trimmed by 3 bases and J by 6 bases, 1 base remained unmatched. The CDR3 DNA is TGTGCCACCAGCAGCGACAGGGGTCAGCCCCAGCATTTT. Protein product: CATSSDRGQPQHF.

This clone was found a few times. The chain carries TRBV9 and TRBJ2-1; possibly TRBD1 for D (6 bases). This CDR3 has 15 amino acids. V shed 2 bases and J shed 3 bases, with 12 bases lying between them. CDR1 is SGDLS and CDR2 is YYNGEE in the germline V gene. The CDR3 nucleotides read TGTGCCAGCAGCGTTCAGGGGTACGGCTACAATGAGCAGTTCTTC. The encoded protein is CASSVQGYGYNEQFF.

This clone turned up a few times. The gene calls are TRBV28 and TRBJ1-5, with a weak D call TRBD1 (6 bases). The CDR3 contains 13 residues. Trimming removed 6 bases from V and 4 bases from J, with 10 bases in between. Germline V lookup: CDR1 MDHEN, CDR2 SYDVKM. CDR3: CASRTTGNQPQHF. In nucleotides, the CDR3 is TGTGCCAGCAGAACCACAGGGAATCAGCCCCAGCATTTT.

This clone has a count of ten or more. This rearrangement joins TRBV18 to TRBJ2-5, with D possibly matching TRBD1 (6 bases). This CDR3 has 14 amino acids. From germline, CDR1 is KGHSH and CDR2 LQKENI. Trimming pared 3 bases from V and 2 bases from J, leaving 10 bases between. This chain's CDR3 is CASSPAGTQETQYF. The CDR3 DNA is TGTGCCAGCTCACCTGCCGGGACACAAGAGACCCAGTACTTC.

This clone has more than one count but fewer than ten. The chain has TRBV7-9 and TRBJ1-1; D call uncertain. Germline CDR1 and CDR2: SEHNR and FQNEAQ (reference sequence). This CDR3 spans 14 amino acids. The V end lost 5 bases, the J end lost 0 bases, and 10 bases lay between the germline ends. The CDR3 is CASSNRGLNTEAFF. CDR3 bases: TGTGCCAGCAGCAACAGAGGGCTGAACACTGAAGCTTTCTTT.

A remark on this clone: This sample also contains other DNA sequences that code for the same CDR3. The V call is TRBV5-1, the J call TRBJ2-7; D perhaps matches TRBD1 (6 bases). CDR3 length: 14 amino acids. Germline V gene lookup returns CDR1 SGHRS and CDR2 YFSETQ. Trimming stripped 7 bases from V and 2 bases from J, with 16 bases between. The CDR3 DNA reads as TGCGCCAGCTTCGGTGGGCAGGGGCCCTACGAGCAGTACTTC. Protein sequence: CASFGGQGPYEQYF.